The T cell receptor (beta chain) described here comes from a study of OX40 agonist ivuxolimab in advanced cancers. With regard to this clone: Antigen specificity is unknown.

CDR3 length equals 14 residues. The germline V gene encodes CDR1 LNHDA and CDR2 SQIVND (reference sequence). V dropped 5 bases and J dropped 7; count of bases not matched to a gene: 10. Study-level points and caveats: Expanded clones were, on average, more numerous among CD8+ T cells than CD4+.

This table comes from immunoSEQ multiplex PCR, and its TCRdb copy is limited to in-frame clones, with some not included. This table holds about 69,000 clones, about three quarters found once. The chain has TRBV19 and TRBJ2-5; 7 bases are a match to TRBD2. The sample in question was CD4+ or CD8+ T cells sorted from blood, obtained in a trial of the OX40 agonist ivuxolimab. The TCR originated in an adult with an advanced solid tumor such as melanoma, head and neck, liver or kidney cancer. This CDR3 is CASSPREAYGTQYF. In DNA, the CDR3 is TGTGCCAGTAGTCCCCGGGAGGCCTACGGGACCCAGTACTTC.